This T cell receptor beta chain was identified in a study of T cell responses to AZD1222 COVID-19 vaccine. Germline lookup yields CDR1 LNHNV and CDR2 YYDKDF (reference sequence). The V and J ends lost 3 bases and 1 base respectively, with 10 bases between them. The CDR3 runs 15 residues. Assay: immunoSEQ multiplex PCR; the TCRdb copy retains only in-frame clones and omits some. The sample gives over 85,000 clones, 81% of which show up once; around 4.6% is in the top ten. This TCR was sampled from an adult in good health. The chain joins TRBV15 to TRBJ2-1; TRBD2 is a possible D gene (6 bases). The material was peripheral blood, obtained on day 0 of AZD1222 vaccination. The CDR3 protein is CATSSSGISYNEQFF. CDR3 DNA sequence: TGTGCCACCAGCAGTAGCGGAATATCCTACAATGAGCAGTTCTTC.